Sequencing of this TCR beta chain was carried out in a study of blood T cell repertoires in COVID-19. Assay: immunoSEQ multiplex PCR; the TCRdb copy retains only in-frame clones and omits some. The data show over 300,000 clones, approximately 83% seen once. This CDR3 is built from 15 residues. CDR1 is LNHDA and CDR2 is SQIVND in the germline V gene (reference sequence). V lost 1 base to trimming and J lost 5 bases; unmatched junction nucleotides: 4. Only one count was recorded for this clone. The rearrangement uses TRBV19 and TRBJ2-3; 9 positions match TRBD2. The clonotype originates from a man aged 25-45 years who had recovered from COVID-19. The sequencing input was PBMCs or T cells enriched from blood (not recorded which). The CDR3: CASSIVSGGRDTQYF. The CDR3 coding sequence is TGTGCCAGTAGTATAGTTAGCGGGGGACGAGATACGCAGTATTTT.